This T cell receptor (beta chain) stems from a study of T-cell memory formation after mild COVID-19. In the study overall: Largely donor-specific sequence clusters came from a couple of donors. Study observations and caveats: The study found balanced CD4/CD8 in clones contracting day 15 to 85 and a CD4+ lean in later expanders. For contracting clones, CD4+ ones sat mainly in CM and EM, CD8+ in EMRA.

CDR1 is SGHVS, CDR2 FQNEAQ, per germline. Trimming took 5 bases from V and 2 from J; bases not matched to a gene: 3. This CDR3 region has 14 residues. After 5'RACE with constant-segment primers, TCR alpha and TCR beta cDNA libraries carrying sample barcodes and UMIs were obtained. TCRdb called the 5' RACE reads again in MiXCR, with one record for every CDR3 protein. The sample shows 540,000 or so distinct CDR3 sequences, around 20% of them seen only once. This clonotype came up many times. No antigen is known for it. This TCR came from an adult woman who had mild COVID-19 (a few samples of this study predate the infection). Cell type and time point are not known. The chain employs TRBV7-8 and TRBJ2-7; 10 bases align to TRBD1. The material sequenced was PBMCs or a T cell subset sorted from them (not recorded which). The CDR3 sequence: CASSLGTGAYEQYF. DNA of the CDR3: TGTGCCAGCAGCCTAGGGACAGGGGCCTACGAGCAGTACTTC.